Here is one T cell receptor beta chain with its context. These data belong to a study of control samples from healthy donors and cancer patients. The CDR3 loop spans 13 amino acids. In germline, CDR1 is MNHNS, CDR2 SASEGT. V lost 1 base and J lost 6, with 10 bases in between. Produced via immunoSEQ multiplex PCR; TCRdb's table is partial and in-frame only. The data contain around 250,000 clones, approximately 80% of them singletons. The rearrangement links TRBV6-1 to TRBJ2-7; D not resolved. Sequenced sample: PBMCs. The receptor's source is a woman in her fifties or sixties with lung cancer. CDR3 in DNA: TGTGCCAGCAGTGAAGTGGGCACCTCCGAGCAGTACTTC. As protein: CASSEVGTSEQYF.